The clone carrying this TCR beta chain has a count of ten or more. TCRdb reprocessed the 5' RACE reads via MiXCR and lists one record per CDR3 protein. The sample has roughly 20,000 distinct CDR3 sequences, less than 15% seen once. The CDR3 totals 13 residues. Germline V gives CDR1 SGHTA, CDR2 FQGNSA. The data originate from a study of neurological immune-mediated disorders. This TCR came from a woman aged 55-69 years with HTLV-1-associated myelopathy (HAM/TSP). The V and J genes are TRBV7-2 and TRBJ2-1, with 7 bases fitting TRBD2. The sequenced material came from CD4+ T cells from blood. CDR3 coding DNA: TGTGCTTTGGGGGGGAGGATCTACAATGAGCAGTTCTTC. Translated, it gives CALGGRIYNEQFF.